What follows are 9 T cell receptor beta chains derived from one specimen sequenced in a study of graft-versus-host responses after intestinal transplantation. Clones were read by immunoSEQ multiplex PCR, and TCRdb kept only the in-frame ones, dropping some. The data show some 45,000 clones, roughly 90% seen once. Here the sequenced sample was PBMCs, taken 524 days after transplant. Source of these receptors: a human patient who received an intestinal transplant, so some T cells may come from the graft donor.

The rearrangement links TRBV6-5 to TRBJ1-1, with D tentatively TRBD1 (5 bases). Trimming removed 1 base at V and 1 base at J, with 13 bases between. Looked up from germline, CDR1 is MNHEY and CDR2 is SVGAGI. The CDR3 has 16 residues. CDR3: CASSYFGGSRNTEAFF. The CDR3, as DNA: TGTGCCAGCAGTTACTTTGGGGGGTCGAGGAACACTGAAGCTTTCTTT.

This chain connects TRBV19 to TRBJ2-7, with a tentative D call TRBD2 (5 bases). The CDR3 runs 17 residues. V lost 4 bases and J lost 7, with 26 bases in between. Germline assignment: CDR1 LNHDA and CDR2 SQIVND (reference sequence). The CDR3 bases are TGTGCCAGTAGTACCCAGAGCCGTCTAGCACTGTCTGGGGAGCAGTACTTC. Translation: CASSTQSRLALSGEQYF.

The rearrangement links TRBV28 to TRBJ1-1; no firm D call. This CDR3 region has 14 residues. Trimming shortened V by 6 bases and J by 1 base, and 12 bases separated the two germline ends. Germline CDR1 reads MDHEN; CDR2 reads SYDVKM. For the CDR3, the DNA is TGTGCCAGCAGCGCTCCCTTGGGGAACACTGAAGCTTTCTTT. This gives the protein CASSAPLGNTEAFF.

V is TRBV5-1 and J is TRBJ1-3; TRBD1 agrees at 9 bases. Unmatched junction bases numbered 8, after V lost 4 bases and J lost 0 bases. CDR1 is SGHRS, CDR2 YFSETQ, per germline. The CDR3 has 17 residues. CDR3 DNA sequence: TGCGCCAGCAGCGATCCGGGACAGGGTAACTCTGGAAACACCATATATTTT. Its protein is CASSDPGQGNSGNTIYF.

The chain couples TRBV19 to TRBJ2-7; no clear D gene. Germline V gene sequence: CDR1 LNHDA, CDR2 SQIVND (reference sequence). This CDR3 contains 14 residues. V gave up 3 bases and J gave up 0 bases, with 9 bases separating them. For the CDR3, the DNA is TGTGCCAGTAGTATTGCGCGTAGCTCCTACGAGCAGTACTTC. It translates to CASSIARSSYEQYF. The full variable domain, rest sourced from reference TRBV19 and TRBJ2-7, is DGGITQSPKYLFRKEGQNVTLSCEQNLNHDAMYWYRQDPGQGLRLIYYSQIVNDFQKGDIAEGYSVSREKKESFPLTVTSAQKNPTAFYLCASSIARSSYEQYFGPGTRLTVT.

This sequence joins TRBV6-1 and TRBJ2-7; a possible D gene is TRBD2 (5 bases). Germline-derived CDR1 and CDR2 are MNHNS and SASEGT. V lost 7 bases to trimming and J lost 0 bases, with 10 bases between them. The CDR3 has 13 residues. The CDR3 sequence: CASKGARSYEQYF. The CDR3 DNA reads TGTGCCAGCAAGGGAGCTCGCTCCTACGAGCAGTACTTC.

The chain combines TRBV23-1 with TRBJ2-1; D may match TRBD1 or TRBD2 (5 bases each). TRBV23-1 is treated as an ORF (open reading frame) with a function not yet certain. The CDR3 consists of 15 residues. V lost 0 bases and J 6 bases, leaving 12 bases between the germline ends. The CDR3 nucleotides are TGCGCCAGCAGTCAATCAGGTGGGACCTGCAATGAGCAGTTCTTC. It is translated as CASSQSGGTCNEQFF.

In this sample, this clone turned up once. The chain links TRBV5-1 to TRBJ2-3; no definite D call. The length of the CDR3 is 11 residues. Germline assignment: CDR1 SGHRS and CDR2 YFSETQ. Between the trimmed V and J ends, which lost 7 bases and 4 bases, there was a span of 7 bases. The CDR3 nucleotides are TGCGCCAGCCGGTTATCAGATACGCAGTATTTT. The encoded protein is CASRLSDTQYF. The variable domain in full, with the rest retrieved from reference TRBV5-1 and TRBJ2-3, is KAGVTQTPRYLIKTRGQQVTLSCSPISGHRSVSWYQQTPGQGLQFLFEYFSETQRNKGNFPGRFSGRQFSNSRSEMNVSTLELGDSALYLCASRLSDTQYFGPGTRLTVL.

The chain uses TRBV5-4 and TRBJ2-1; D gene ambiguous. The CDR3 loop spans 17 amino acids. Trimming took off 2 bases at V and 0 bases at J, with 15 bases between the two ends. Germline V gene sequence: CDR1 SGHNT, CDR2 YYREEE (reference sequence). For the CDR3, the DNA is TGTGCCAGCAGCTTTCACCTCAGTCGTTCCTCCTACAATGAGCAGTTCTTC. Its translation is CASSFHLSRSSYNEQFF.